This TCR beta chain was found in a study of neurological immune-mediated disorders. This clonotype was picked up many times. Its matching antigen is unknown. This CDR3 spans 12 amino acids. V lost 5 bases and J lost 4, with 11 bases in between. Germline CDR1 SQVTM, CDR2 ANQGSEA. General observations from the study: The highest TCR clonal expansion occurred in HTLV-1-associated myelopathy; multiple sclerosis fell below healthy controls. Private repertoires in all groups were suggested by the absence of shared CDR3 amino acid sequences among expanded clones across subjects.

As for the cDNA, it was generated by 5'RACE with 10-nucleotide random UMIs. Over 180 million TCR-beta sequences (from 15-18 subjects) were yielded by each sequencing run. TCRdb fed the 5' RACE reads into MiXCR, producing one record per CDR3 protein. Altogether tens of thousands of distinct CDR3 sequences are present, roughly an eighth being singletons, with the ten largest covering about 5.6%. This TCR was sampled from a woman aged 60-70 years in good health. The chain joins TRBV29-1 to TRBJ1-1; weak D call: TRBD1 (6 bases). Sequencing was performed on PBMCs. As DNA, the CDR3 is TGCAGCGTTTACAGGGCGGCCACTGAAGCTTTCTTT. It codes for CSVYRAATEAFF.